This TCR beta chain was captured by sequencing in a study of neoadjuvant anti-PD-1 for oral cavity cancer. Study-level background: Around day 43, patients without progression received a fourth nivolumab dose before surgery.

TCRdb keeps only in-frame clones here, not all; method: immunoSEQ multiplex PCR. The data show about 13,000 clones, approximately 80% seen once. Per the germline V gene, CDR1 is LGHNA and CDR2 is YNFKEQ. The ends were cut back, 3 bases at V and 5 bases at J, with 16 bases in the middle. The CDR3 loop spans 15 amino acids. A word on this clone: The antigen is unknown.

Study-wide findings and caveats: Treg/Th17 ratio rose with pretreatment blood and fell with post-treatment tumor TCRbeta clonality. Only a few patients per response group were TCR-analyzed; validation needed.

The source was PBMCs, collected before nivolumab (anti-PD-1) treatment. The receptor's source is a person aged 35 to 85 with oral cavity squamous cell carcinoma. The J gene is TRBJ1-1, the V gene TRBV4-2; D might be TRBD1 (5 bases). CDR3 amino acids: CASSQGPGSETEAFF. The CDR3 nucleotides read TGTGCCAGCAGCCAGGGGCCCGGGTCTGAGACTGAAGCTTTCTTT.